A selection of T cell receptor beta chains follows, all from one sample in a study of blood T cell repertoires in COVID-19. TCRdb keeps only in-frame clones here, not all; method: immunoSEQ multiplex PCR. The sample has fewer than 300,000 clones; more than 70% are singletons. The sample taken for sequencing was peripheral blood. The receptors come from a young woman with acute or convalescent COVID-19. Each CDR3 is given with its conserved first and last residue. A D gene is named only where the DNA matches it firmly. Not all rows give a size; the values are once, few, many and, for expanded clones, a class.

V	J	D	size	CDR3	DNA
TRBV7-2	TRBJ2-1	TRBD2	NA	CASSLGAGAGEQFF	TGTGCCAGCAGCTTAGGCGCGGGAGCAGGTGAGCAGTTCTTC
TRBV7-8	TRBJ2-3	NA	NA	CASSPSLAKPSDTQYF	TGTGCCAGCAGCCCCAGCCTAGCTAAACCCTCAGATACGCAGTATTTT
TRBV28	TRBJ2-7	TRBD2	NA	CASSILAEPYEQYF	TGTGCCAGCAGTATACTAGCGGAGCCCTACGAGCAGTACTTC
TRBV11-2	TRBJ1-1	NA	NA	CASSFGGGTEAFF	TGTGCCAGCAGCTTTGGGGGAGGCACTGAAGCTTTCTTT
TRBV9	TRBJ2-3	NA	once	CASSVVTASTDTQYF	TGTGCCAGCAGCGTAGTTACAGCTAGCACAGATACGCAGTATTTT
TRBV3-1/TRBV3-2	TRBJ2-7	TRBD2	NA	CASSQGLAGGPDNEQYF	TGTGCCAGCAGCCAAGGACTAGCGGGAGGGCCGGACAACGAGCAGTACTTC
TRBV7-8	TRBJ2-1	TRBD2	NA	CASSLLRLAAPNEQFF	TGTGCCAGCAGCTTACTCAGACTAGCGGCGCCCAATGAGCAGTTCTTC
TRBV6-2/TRBV6-3	TRBJ2-3	TRBD1	NA	CASSYRRTGITDTQYF	TGTGCCAGCAGTTACCGAAGGACAGGTATCACAGATACGCAGTATTTT
TRBV6-5	TRBJ2-5	TRBD2	NA	CASSYFWGGKTQYF	TGTGCCAGCAGTTACTTTTGGGGAGGGAAGACCCAGTACTTC
TRBV18	TRBJ2-7	NA	NA	CASSRPDIDSYEQYF	TGTGCCAGCTCGCGGCCGGACATCGACTCCTACGAGCAGTACTTC
TRBV28	TRBJ2-7	NA	NA	CASRSSTGTYEQYF	TGTGCCAGCAGAAGCTCCACAGGAACCTACGAGCAGTACTTC
TRBV27	TRBJ2-2	NA	NA	CASRTMNTGELFF	TGTGCCAGTCGGACAATGAACACCGGGGAGCTGTTTTTT
TRBV5-6	TRBJ2-7	TRBD2	once	CASSSPGTSGAQGYEQYF	TGTGCCAGCAGCTCCCCCGGGACTAGCGGGGCCCAGGGCTACGAGCAGTACTTC
TRBV19	TRBJ1-6	NA	NA	CASSINWSSYNSPLHF	TGTGCCAGTAGTATAAATTGGAGCTCCTATAATTCACCCCTCCACTTT
TRBV6-5	TRBJ1-3	TRBD1	NA	CASSYSGTVGNTIYF	TGTGCCAGCAGTTATTCGGGGACAGTAGGAAACACCATATATTTT
TRBV19	TRBJ2-7	TRBD2	once	CASSIASGATYEQYF	TGTGCCAGTAGTATAGCTAGCGGGGCCACCTACGAGCAGTACTTC
TRBV5-1	TRBJ1-6	NA	NA	CASSFGVGGNNSPLHF	TGCGCCAGCAGCTTCGGTGTCGGGGGAAATAATTCACCCCTCCACTTT
TRBV7-9	TRBJ1-2	NA	NA	CASSETPYGYTF	TGTGCCAGCAGCGAGACACCCTATGGCTACACCTTC
TRBV14	TRBJ2-3	NA	NA	CASSPLGGGVTDTQYF	TGTGCCAGCAGCCCCTTGGGCGGAGGAGTCACAGATACGCAGTATTTT
TRBV7-2	TRBJ1-2	NA	NA	CASSNQPGLDGYTF	TGTGCCAGCAGCAACCAACCGGGACTTGATGGCTACACCTTC
TRBV14	TRBJ1-1	NA	NA	CASSQDRNTEAFF	TGTGCCAGCAGCCAAGATAGAAACACTGAAGCTTTCTTT
TRBV4-3	TRBJ1-4	NA	NA	CASSQGGGTANEKLFF	TGCGCCAGCAGCCAAGGAGGCGGGACCGCCAATGAAAAACTGTTTTTT
TRBV28	TRBJ1-1	NA	NA	CASSPGGFPEGTEAFF	TGTGCCAGCAGCCCGGGAGGTTTCCCCGAGGGCACTGAAGCTTTCTTT
TRBV3-1/TRBV3-2	TRBJ1-2	NA	NA	CASSQLTGANYGYTF	TGTGCCAGCAGCCAACTGACAGGAGCTAACTATGGCTACACCTTC
TRBV6-1	TRBJ1-2	NA	NA	CASSEDSFYGYTF	TGTGCCAGCAGTGAAGACAGCTTCTATGGCTACACCTTC
TRBV27	TRBJ2-1	NA	NA	CASSLVWASYDEQFF	TGTGCCAGCAGTTTAGTTTGGGCTAGCTATGATGAGCAGTTCTTC